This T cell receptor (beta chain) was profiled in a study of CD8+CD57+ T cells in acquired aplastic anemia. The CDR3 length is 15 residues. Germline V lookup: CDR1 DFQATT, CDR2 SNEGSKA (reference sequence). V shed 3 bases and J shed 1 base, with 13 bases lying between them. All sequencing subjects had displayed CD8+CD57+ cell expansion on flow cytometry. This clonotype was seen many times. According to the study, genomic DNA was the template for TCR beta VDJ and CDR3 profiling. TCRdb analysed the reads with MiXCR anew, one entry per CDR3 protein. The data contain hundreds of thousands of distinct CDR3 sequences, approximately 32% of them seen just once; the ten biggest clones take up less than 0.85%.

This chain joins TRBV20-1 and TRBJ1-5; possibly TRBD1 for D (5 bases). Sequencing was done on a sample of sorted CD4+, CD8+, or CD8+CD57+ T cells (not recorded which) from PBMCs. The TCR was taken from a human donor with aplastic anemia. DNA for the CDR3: TGCAGTGCTAGGGACCGCCGGGACAGCAATCAGCCCCAGCATTTT. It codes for CSARDRRDSNQPQHF.